This passage covers 13 T cell receptor beta chains from one sample sequenced in a study of blood T cell repertoires in COVID-19. The protocol was immunoSEQ multiplex PCR, while the TCRdb copy is restricted to in-frame clones and leaves out a portion. The data contain a few hundred thousand clones, approximately 87% of them singletons. What was sequenced was PBMCs or T cells enriched from blood (not recorded which). Every receptor here comes from a woman aged 40 to 50 who had recovered from COVID-19.

In DNA form, the CDR3 reads TGTGCCACTTCCAGGGGTCAGCCCAAAGATACGCAGTATTTT. It is translated as CATSRGQPKDTQYF. The genes are TRBV19 and TRBJ2-3, with D perhaps TRBD1 (6 bases). There are 14 residues in the CDR3. The germline gives CDR1 LNHDA, CDR2 SQIVND (reference sequence). V shed 10 bases and J shed 5 bases, with 19 bases lying between them.

The chain uses TRBV11-3 and TRBJ2-1; possibly TRBD1 for D (6 bases). This CDR3 has 14 amino acids. Germline CDR1 is SGHNT and CDR2 is YENEEA. V lost 7 bases, J lost 5 bases, and 15 bases lay in between. DNA of the CDR3: TGTGCCAGCATGGTTGGTCAGGGGCACAATGAGCAGTTCTTC. Protein sequence: CASMVGQGHNEQFF. The full variable domain, completed using reference TRBV11-3 and TRBJ2-1, is EAGVVQSPRYKIIEKKQPVAFWCNPISGHNTLYWYLQNLGQGPELLIRYENEEAVDDSQLPKDRFSAERLKGVDSTLKIQPAELGDSAVYLCASMVGQGHNEQFFGPGTRLTVL.

The V and J genes are TRBV4-3 and TRBJ1-1; the D is unclear. The V end lost 6 bases, the J end lost 3 bases, and 11 bases lay between the germline ends. Per germline, CDR1 LGHNA and CDR2 YSLEER. This CDR3 spans 13 amino acids. For the CDR3, the DNA is TGCGCCAGCAGTCCACTCATAGACACTGAAGCTTTCTTT. Translating gives CASSPLIDTEAFF.

The chain employs TRBV15 and TRBJ1-5, with 8 nucleotides matching TRBD1. V was pared by 5 bases and J by 1 base, with 4 bases of the junction left unmatched. This CDR3 spans 15 amino acids. The V gene's germline CDR1 is LNHNV and CDR2 YYDKDF (reference sequence). CDR3: CATSRDRGSNQPQHF. The DNA for the CDR3 is TGTGCCACCAGCCGCGACAGGGGAAGCAATCAGCCCCAGCATTTT.

V gene TRBV4-1 combines with J gene TRBJ1-1, with 7 bases identical to TRBD1. The CDR3 loop spans 18 amino acids. The junction had 17 bases not matched to a gene; V was cut back by 0 bases and J by 7 bases. Germline CDR1 reads MGHRA; CDR2 reads YSYEKL. The CDR3 DNA is TGCGCCAGCAGCCAAGAACAAAGGGCACAGGGGCTCCTGGGTGAAGCTTTCTTT. Amino acid sequence: CASSQEQRAQGLLGEAFF.

The CDR3 bases are TGTGCCAGCAGTGAACAAACCGGGACACCAAATCAGCCCCAGCATTTT. Protein sequence: CASSEQTGTPNQPQHF. This chain links TRBV2 with TRBJ1-5; a weak D match, TRBD1 (6 bases). The V gene lost 2 bases and the J gene lost 4 bases, with 15 bases spanning the gap. Germline V gene lookup returns CDR1 SNHLY and CDR2 FYNNEI. This CDR3 region has 16 residues.

This clone occurred a few times. The chain has TRBV28 and TRBJ1-1, with TRBD1 as a possible D gene (5 bases). Germline lookup yields CDR1 MDHEN and CDR2 SYDVKM. The CDR3 has 15 residues. V was shortened by 3 bases and J by 6 bases, with 17 bases between the two germline ends. This CDR3 reads CASSFPGEGKAEAFF. The CDR3 DNA is TGTGCCAGCAGTTTTCCGGGGGAGGGCAAAGCTGAAGCTTTCTTT.

CDR3 region: CASSRDSAYEQYF. The CDR3 coding sequence is TGTGCCAGCAGCCGGGACAGCGCCTACGAGCAGTACTTC. This chain joins TRBV25-1 and TRBJ2-7, with 7 bases lining up with TRBD1. The junction had 4 bases not matched to a gene; V was cut back by 6 bases and J by 2 bases. CDR3 length: 13 residues. Looked up from germline, CDR1 is MGHDK and CDR2 is SYGVNS.

This chain connects TRBV6-1 to TRBJ1-3; TRBD1 matches 9 bases. Germline V gene sequence: CDR1 MNHNS, CDR2 SASEGT. The V gene end was trimmed by 7 bases and the J gene end by 6 bases; junction bases not matched to a gene: 10. This CDR3 comprises 15 residues. CDR3 DNA sequence: TGTGCCAGCACCCTCGGGACAGGGAATGCAAACACCATATATTTT. This translates into CASTLGTGNANTIYF.

The rearrangement joins TRBV6-5 to TRBJ2-7; D may be TRBD2 (5 bases). V dropped 5 bases and J dropped 3 bases, with 14 bases sitting between them. This CDR3 has 14 amino acids. Germline loops: CDR1 MNHEY, CDR2 SVGAGI. CDR3 region: CASSPTREGYEQYF. For the CDR3, the DNA is TGTGCCAGCAGTCCTACCCGAGAGGGCTACGAGCAGTACTTC.

The genes are TRBV6-6 and TRBJ1-5; TRBD1 agrees at 7 bases. With 1 base clipped from V and 3 bases from J, the junction kept 6 bases outside the gene matches. Germline CDR1 MNHNY, CDR2 SVGAGI (reference sequence). The CDR3 is 16 amino acids. The CDR3 DNA sequence: TGTGCCAGCAGTTACTTGGAACAGGGGTTCAATCAGCCCCAGCATTTT. Residues: CASSYLEQGFNQPQHF.

The chain has TRBV5-1 and TRBJ1-1; 7 bases are a match to TRBD1. The CDR3 runs 14 residues. The ends lost 4 bases at V and 2 bases at J; junction bases unmatched: 5. CDR1 is SGHRS and CDR2 is YFSETQ in the germline V gene. The CDR3 nucleotides read TGCGCCAGCAGCACGGACAGGCCCAACACTGAAGCTTTCTTT. Amino acids: CASSTDRPNTEAFF.

V gene TRBV3-1 (or the pseudogene TRBV3-2) combines with J gene TRBJ1-2, with 10 bases identical to TRBD1. This CDR3 has 17 amino acids. The junction had 10 bases not matched to a gene; V was cut back by 4 bases and J by 2 bases. The V gene's germline CDR1 is LGHDT and CDR2 YNNKEL (reference sequence). CDR3 in amino acids: CASSRHGRDRGNYGYTF. The CDR3 nucleotides are TGTGCCAGCAGCCGCCATGGCCGGGACAGGGGCAACTATGGCTACACCTTC.